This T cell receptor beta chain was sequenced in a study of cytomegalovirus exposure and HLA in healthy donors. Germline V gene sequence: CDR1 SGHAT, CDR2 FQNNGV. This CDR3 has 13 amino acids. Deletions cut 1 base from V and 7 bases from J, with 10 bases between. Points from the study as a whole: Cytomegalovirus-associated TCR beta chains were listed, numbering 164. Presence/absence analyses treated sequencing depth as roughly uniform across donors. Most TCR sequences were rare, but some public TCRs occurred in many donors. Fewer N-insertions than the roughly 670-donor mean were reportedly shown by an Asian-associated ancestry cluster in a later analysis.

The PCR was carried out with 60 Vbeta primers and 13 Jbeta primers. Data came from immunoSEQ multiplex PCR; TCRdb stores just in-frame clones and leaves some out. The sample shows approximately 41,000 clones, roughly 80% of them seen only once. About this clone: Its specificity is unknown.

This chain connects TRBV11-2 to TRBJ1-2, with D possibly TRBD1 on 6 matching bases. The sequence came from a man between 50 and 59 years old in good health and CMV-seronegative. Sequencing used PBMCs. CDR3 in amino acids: CASSLVQGGGYTF. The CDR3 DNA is TGTGCCAGCAGCTTAGTACAGGGTGGTGGCTACACCTTC.